What follows are 15 T cell receptor beta chains derived from one specimen sequenced in a study of identical twins. TCRdb reprocessed the 5' RACE reads via MiXCR and lists one record per CDR3 protein. Of 400,000 to 500,000 distinct CDR3 sequences in the sample, 18% were seen once. Material for sequencing was naive T cells sorted from blood. These receptors came from a man between 50 and 59 years old in good health.

This clonotype was detected many times. The genes are TRBV28 and TRBJ2-1; 9 bases agree with TRBD1. The CDR3 sequence is 15 residues long. V gave up 4 bases and J gave up 3 bases; unmatched junction bases: 4. CDR1 and CDR2 (germline): MDHEN, SYDVKM. CDR3 loop: CASSSRDRVYNEQFF. DNA of the CDR3: TGTGCCAGCAGTTCCAGGGACAGGGTCTACAATGAGCAGTTCTTC.

The V and J genes are TRBV20-1 and TRBJ2-7, with 8 bases that match TRBD1. The CDR3 is 14 amino acids. The germline V gene encodes CDR1 DFQATT and CDR2 SNEGSKA (reference sequence). V dropped 1 base and J dropped 6; count of bases not matched to a gene: 8. CDR3 sequence: CSARAPGQAFEQYF. CDR3 in DNA: TGCAGTGCTAGAGCGCCGGGACAGGCCTTCGAGCAGTACTTC.

This clonotype was detected many times. The chain has TRBV24-1 and TRBJ2-1, with a weak D call TRBD1 (6 bases). CDR1 KGHDR and CDR2 SFDVKD come from the germline V gene. This CDR3 spans 14 amino acids. Trimming pared 5 bases from V and 3 bases from J, leaving 10 bases between. The CDR3 DNA is TGTGCCACCAGTGGAAGACAGGACTACAATGAGCAGTTCTTC. It translates to CATSGRQDYNEQFF.

The J gene is TRBJ2-1, the V gene TRBV20-1, with D perhaps matching TRBD2 (6 bases). Germline CDR1 DFQATT, CDR2 SNEGSKA (reference sequence). Trimming removed 4 bases at V and 4 bases at J, with 11 bases between. The CDR3 loop spans 13 amino acids. In DNA, the CDR3 is TGCAGTGCTACCGGAGGGAGTTACAATGAGCAGTTCTTC. This gives the protein CSATGGSYNEQFF.

Remarks on this clonotype: This sequence may be a read error, since a much larger clone differs from it by one base. CDR3 coding DNA: TGTGCCAGCAGCTTTGACGGGGTGTTGAACACCGGGGAGCTGTTTTTT. Its translation is CASSFDGVLNTGELFF. This chain connects TRBV5-5 to TRBJ2-2, with D possibly TRBD2 on 5 matching bases. Germline V lookup: CDR1 SGHKS, CDR2 YYEKEE (reference sequence). The CDR3 extends over 16 amino acids. V lost 2 bases, J lost 1 base, and 12 bases lay in between.

The V and J genes are TRBV18 and TRBJ1-1; D is perhaps TRBD1 (5 bases). V was cut by 3 bases and J by 0 bases, with 8 bases left in between. The CDR3 contains 14 residues. Germline V CDR1 and CDR2: KGHSH, LQKENI. The CDR3, as DNA: TGTGCCAGCTCACCGGACACGATGAACACTGAAGCTTTCTTT. Its protein is CASSPDTMNTEAFF.

This clonotype was counted many times. V usage is TRBV10-3 and J usage is TRBJ2-7, with D possibly being TRBD1 (6 bases). CDR3 length equals 15 residues. Trimming took 0 bases from V and 3 from J, leaving 12 bases between them. Per germline, CDR1 ENHRY and CDR2 SYGVKD. The CDR3 DNA sequence: TGTGCCATCAGTGAGTCAGGGGACACCTACTACGAGCAGTACTTC. Protein product: CAISESGDTYYEQYF.

This clonotype was recorded at least ten times. The chain has TRBV29-1 and TRBJ2-5, with D possibly TRBD2 on 6 matching bases. This CDR3 has 13 residues. CDR1 is SQVTM, CDR2 ANQGSEA, per germline. Trimming left V 6 bases short and J 4 bases short, with 15 bases between. CDR3 loop: CSVAWRDRETQYF. CDR3 sequence (DNA): TGCAGCGTGGCCTGGCGGGACCGAGAGACCCAGTACTTC. The complete variable domain, with remaining parts taken from reference TRBV29-1 and TRBJ2-5, reads SAVISQKPSRDICQRGTSLTIQCQVDSQVTMMFWYRQQPGQSLTLIATANQGSEATYESGFVIDKFPISRPNLTFSTLTVSNMSPEDSSIYLCSVAWRDRETQYFGPGTRLLVL.

This chain connects TRBV5-1 to TRBJ2-7, with a tentative D call TRBD1 (6 bases). CDR3 length: 18 residues. Germline V gene sequence: CDR1 SGHRS, CDR2 YFSETQ. Trimming removed 1 base at V and 2 bases at J, with 22 bases between. CDR3 nucleotide sequence: TGCGCCAGCAGCTTGTATCTAACAGGGACCTTCCAAACCTACGAGCAGTACTTC. This translates into CASSLYLTGTFQTYEQYF.

This clonotype showed up just a few times. The genes are TRBV10-3 and TRBJ2-1, with 10 bases identical to TRBD2. V lost 6 bases to trimming and J lost 10 bases; unmatched junction nucleotides: 18. CDR1 and CDR2 from the germline V gene are ENHRY and SYGVKD. The CDR3 has 17 amino acids. DNA of the CDR3: TGTGCCATCAGGACAGGAGCGGGAGGGTCTTCACCCGGGGAGCAGTTCTTC. The encoded protein is CAIRTGAGGSSPGEQFF.

This clonotype has more than one count but fewer than ten. The chain uses TRBV7-2 and TRBJ2-7; TRBD2 matches 8 bases. CDR1 SGHTA and CDR2 FQGNSA come from the germline V gene. The length of the CDR3 is 15 residues. V lost 5 bases, J lost 1 base, and 7 bases stayed unmatched. CDR3 DNA sequence: TGTGCCAGCAGCCCTACTAGCGGCCTTTCCTACGAGCAGTACTTC. Translated: CASSPTSGLSYEQYF.

This clonotype was counted ten times or more. This rearrangement joins TRBV7-2 to TRBJ2-1; D not resolved. V gave up 0 bases and J gave up 0 bases, with 12 bases separating them. In germline, CDR1 is SGHTA, CDR2 FQGNSA. The CDR3 consists of 17 residues. The CDR3: CASSLADGRYSYNEQFF. The DNA for the CDR3 is TGTGCCAGCAGCTTAGCCGACGGCCGGTACTCCTACAATGAGCAGTTCTTC.

This sequence joins TRBV7-9 and TRBJ2-1, with 10 bases that match TRBD1. Germline values: CDR1 SEHNR, CDR2 FQNEAQ (reference sequence). After removal of 5 bases from V and 9 bases from J, the junction contained 10 bases not matched to a gene. The CDR3 contains 15 residues. The CDR3: CASSPPGQGTGEQFF. The CDR3 bases are TGTGCCAGCAGCCCACCGGGACAGGGGACCGGTGAGCAGTTCTTC.

The J gene is TRBJ1-6, the V gene TRBV6-1; no definite D call. The CDR3 runs to 14 residues. The ends were cut back, 6 bases at V and 7 bases at J, with 13 bases in the middle. From germline, CDR1 is MNHNS and CDR2 SASEGT. The CDR3 loop is CASRSPGINSPLHF. Written as DNA, the CDR3 is TGTGCCAGCAGAAGCCCCGGGATAAATTCACCCCTCCACTTT.

This clonotype was observed many times. This rearrangement joins TRBV3-1 to TRBJ2-5, with a tentative D call TRBD2 (5 bases). The CDR3 has 15 amino acids. Germline lookup yields CDR1 LGHDT and CDR2 YNNKEL (reference sequence). The V end lost 8 bases, the J end lost 2 bases, and 18 bases lay between the germline ends. CDR3 amino acids: CASYPSGAAQETQYF. DNA of the CDR3: TGTGCCAGCTACCCAAGTGGAGCGGCACAAGAGACCCAGTACTTC.